The clone carrying this TCR beta chain was seen a single time. The data were obtained in a study of PD-L1 blockade in urothelial cancer. Study-wide context: Atezolizumab at 1,200 mg intravenously every 3 weeks was started by patients at some point between 2014 and 2015. Male sex and bladder-origin urothelial cancer characterized most of the roughly 29 patients.

The CDR3 has 15 amino acids. CDR1 and CDR2 from the germline V gene are SGHTA and FQGNSA. V shed 5 bases, J shed 5 bases, and the junction held 6 bases outside the gene matches. Repertoires were generated with immunoSEQ multiplex PCR, while TCRdb's copy carries only in-frame clones and drops some. Among about 52,000 clones listed, approximately 77% were seen once. Urothelial carcinoma in patients was locally advanced or metastatic. The V and J genes are TRBV7-2 and TRBJ1-5, with 10 bases matching TRBD1. This specimen was PBMCs, taken around atezolizumab (anti-PD-L1) treatment. This receptor was obtained from a man in his 70s with urothelial cancer. CDR3 residues: CASSNRDRGYQPQHF. The CDR3 DNA reads as TGTGCCAGCAGCAACCGGGACAGGGGCTATCAGCCCCAGCATTTT.